The next 28 T cell receptor beta chains were all read from a single sample in a study of blood T cell repertoires in COVID-19. Sequenced by immunoSEQ multiplex PCR; TCRdb stores in-frame clones only, minus some. The sample records about 100,000 clones, 85% to 90% being singletons. Sequenced input: peripheral blood. These receptor sequences come from a woman of 80 years or more with acute or convalescent COVID-19.

The gene calls are TRBV5-6 and TRBJ1-2; D is ambiguous. The CDR3 is 13 amino acids. Trimming cost V 2 bases and J 2 bases, with 7 bases left between them. Germline V gene lookup returns CDR1 SGHDT and CDR2 YYEEEE. CDR3 in DNA: TGTGCCAGCAGCTTTGAACAGAACTATGGCTACACCTTC. Translated: CASSFEQNYGYTF.

The gene calls are TRBV19 and TRBJ1-3, with no clear D. The germline CDR1 and CDR2 sequences are LNHDA and SQIVND (reference sequence). V lost 6 bases and J 0 bases, leaving 15 bases between the germline ends. This CDR3 is 16 amino acids long. CDR3 in amino acids: CASSPLMGSSGNTIYF. CDR3 bases: TGTGCCAGTAGCCCACTCATGGGGAGCTCTGGAAACACCATATATTTT.

The gene calls are TRBV6-6 and TRBJ1-3; a weak D match, TRBD1 (5 bases). CDR3 length: 13 amino acids. Trimming took 8 bases from V and 0 from J, leaving 8 bases between them. Germline assignment: CDR1 MNHNY and CDR2 SVGAGI (reference sequence). The CDR3 loop is CASQGGSGNTIYF. The CDR3 DNA reads TGTGCCAGCCAGGGAGGCTCTGGAAACACCATATATTTT.

The gene calls are TRBV9 and TRBJ2-5; 9 positions match TRBD2. Per the germline V gene, CDR1 is SGDLS and CDR2 is YYNGEE. V shed 2 bases and J 1 base; nucleotides not matched to a gene: 6. The CDR3 runs to 16 residues. The CDR3 spells CASSVFSGGFQETQYF. The CDR3 bases are TGTGCCAGCAGCGTCTTTAGCGGGGGTTTCCAAGAGACCCAGTACTTC. The whole variable domain, filled in from reference TRBV9 and TRBJ2-5, reads DSGVTQTPKHLITATGQRVTLRCSPRSGDLSVYWYQQSLDQGLQFLIQYYNGEERAKGNILERFSAQQFPDLHSELNLSSLELGDSALYFCASSVFSGGFQETQYFGPGTRLLVL.

V is TRBV4-1 and J is TRBJ2-7; D possibly corresponds to TRBD1 (5 bases). The CDR3 is 14 residues long. Germline V gives CDR1 MGHRA, CDR2 YSYEKL. Deletions cut 4 bases from V and 1 base from J, with 11 bases between. CDR3 amino acids: CASSRLQGSYEQYF. The CDR3 bases are TGCGCCAGCAGCCGACTTCAGGGTTCCTACGAGCAGTACTTC.

The V call is TRBV12-5, the J call TRBJ2-7; the D gene is possibly TRBD2 (7 bases). The V gene lost 6 bases and the J gene lost 2 bases, with 17 bases spanning the gap. CDR1 LGHNT and CDR2 FRNRAP come from the germline V gene. This CDR3 is built from 15 residues. The CDR3 nucleotides read TGTGCTAGTGGCCGACGCCCCGGGGGGCCCTACGAGCAGTACTTC. Its protein product is CASGRRPGGPYEQYF. The variable domain in full, with the rest retrieved from reference TRBV12-5 and TRBJ2-7, is DARVTQTPRHKVTEMGQEVTMRCQPILGHNTVFWYRQTMMQGLELLAYFRNRAPLDDSGMPKDRFSAEMPDATLATLKIQPSEPRDSAVYFCASGRRPGGPYEQYFGPGTRLTVT.

The V and J genes are TRBV30 and TRBJ1-2, with 9 bases matching TRBD1. CDR1 and CDR2 from the germline V gene are GTSNPN and SVGIG (reference sequence). V lost 4 bases and J lost 7; bases outside the gene matches: 7. This CDR3 is 13 amino acids long. CDR3 in amino acids: CAWTRQGVGGYTF. CDR3 in DNA: TGTGCCTGGACCAGACAGGGGGTAGGTGGCTACACCTTC.

The chain employs TRBV5-4 and TRBJ1-3; 7 bases match TRBD1. CDR1 and CDR2 from the germline V gene are SGHNT and YYREEE (reference sequence). This CDR3 contains 15 residues. V trimming: 3 bases; J trimming: 0 bases; junction bases outside the gene matches: 3. The CDR3 loop reads CASSSDRDSGNTIYF. CDR3 coding DNA: TGTGCCAGCAGCTCCGACAGGGACTCTGGAAACACCATATATTTT. Full variable domain (missing parts from reference TRBV5-4 and TRBJ1-3): ETGVTQSPTHLIKTRGQQVTLRCSSQSGHNTVSWYQQALGQGPQFIFQYYREEENGRGNFPPRFSGLQFPNYSSELNVNALELDDSALYLCASSSDRDSGNTIYFGEGSWLTVV.

V is TRBV29-1 and J is TRBJ2-2; TRBD1 is a possible D gene (6 bases). Trimming pared 2 bases from V and 5 bases from J, leaving 15 bases between. Germline V gives CDR1 SQVTM, CDR2 ANQGSEA. This CDR3 region has 15 residues. CDR3 nucleotide sequence: TGCAGCGTTGAACGTTCCAGGGGCCGTACCGGGGAGCTGTTTTTT. Translated: CSVERSRGRTGELFF.

The rearrangement uses TRBV5-1 and TRBJ2-5; D is ambiguous. Germline CDR1 reads SGHRS; CDR2 reads YFSETQ. The CDR3 loop spans 13 amino acids. V was trimmed by 4 bases and J by 2 bases, leaving 9 bases between them. CDR3 bases: TGCGCCAGCAGCCAGACATTGCAAGAGACCCAGTACTTC. Its protein is CASSQTLQETQYF. The full variable domain, completed using reference TRBV5-1 and TRBJ2-5, is KAGVTQTPRYLIKTRGQQVTLSCSPISGHRSVSWYQQTPGQGLQFLFEYFSETQRNKGNFPGRFSGRQFSNSRSEMNVSTLELGDSALYLCASSQTLQETQYFGPGTRLLVL.

The V and J genes are TRBV7-9 and TRBJ1-3; D remains ambiguous. Trimming removed 0 bases from V and 1 base from J, with 16 bases in between. CDR3 length equals 18 residues. Germline V gene sequence: CDR1 SEHNR, CDR2 FQNEAQ (reference sequence). CDR3 region: CASSLAWAGQLSGNTIYF. In DNA form, the CDR3 reads TGTGCCAGCAGCTTAGCCTGGGCGGGTCAGTTGTCTGGAAACACCATATATTTT.

J is TRBJ2-7 and V is TRBV27, with a possible D match to TRBD2 (5 bases). V lost 4 bases and J lost 4, with 14 bases in between. Germline-derived CDR1 and CDR2 are MNHEY and SMNVEV (reference sequence). This CDR3 is 14 amino acids long. In DNA, the CDR3 is TGTGCCAGCAGTTCTCGAGGGTTTATGTACGAGCAGTACTTC. Protein: CASSSRGFMYEQYF.

In DNA, the CDR3 is TGCGCCAGCAGCTTGGGACAAGTGAACCAAGAGACCCAGTACTTC. Translated: CASSLGQVNQETQYF. The V and J genes are TRBV5-1 and TRBJ2-5; no clear D. With 0 bases removed from V and 0 bases from J, the gap between germline ends came to 9 bases. This CDR3 has 15 residues. CDR1 and CDR2 from the germline V gene are SGHRS and YFSETQ.

The genes are TRBV28 and TRBJ1-2, with TRBD1 matching over 10 bases. This CDR3 has 15 amino acids. The ends lost 7 bases at V and 4 bases at J; junction bases unmatched: 9. Per the germline V gene, CDR1 is MDHEN and CDR2 is SYDVKM. The CDR3 here is CASTPGQGSFYGYTF. In nucleotides, the CDR3 is TGTGCCAGCACACCGGGACAGGGGTCTTTCTATGGCTACACCTTC.

The chain couples TRBV23-1 to TRBJ2-3, with 11 nucleotides matching TRBD2. TRBV23-1 is sorted into the ORF group, with uncertain function. Trimming removed 3 bases from V and 0 bases from J; junction bases left unmatched: 5. This CDR3 contains 17 residues. CDR3 residues: CASSQNSGGASTDTQYF. In DNA form, the CDR3 reads TGCGCCAGCAGTCAGAATAGCGGGGGGGCTAGCACAGATACGCAGTATTTT.

The table lists this clone with a count of one. The chain joins TRBV5-4 to TRBJ2-6; 12 nucleotides align to TRBD1. The CDR3 covers 17 residues. V was pared by 4 bases and J by 4 bases, with 6 bases of the junction left unmatched. Germline V gene sequence: CDR1 SGHNT, CDR2 YYREEE (reference sequence). The CDR3 DNA follows: TGTGCCAGCAGCCCGGGACAGGGGGCGCCCGGGGCCAACGTCCTGACTTTC. This gives the protein CASSPGQGAPGANVLTF.

V usage is TRBV5-1 and J usage is TRBJ2-5; 14 nucleotides line up with TRBD2. J was trimmed by 4 bases and V by 0 bases; bases with no gene match: 5. Germline lookup yields CDR1 SGHRS and CDR2 YFSETQ. There are 17 residues in the CDR3. CDR3: CASSLGLAGGHGETQYF. Written as DNA, the CDR3 is TGCGCCAGCAGCTTGGGACTAGCGGGGGGGCATGGAGAGACCCAGTACTTC.

This clone was picked up a small number of times. This chain connects TRBV7-9 to TRBJ2-2; the D is unclear. CDR1 SEHNR and CDR2 FQNEAQ come from the germline V gene (reference sequence). This CDR3 spans 13 amino acids. The ends were cut back, 5 bases at V and 4 bases at J, with 8 bases in the middle. CDR3 loop: CASSLGATGELFF. The CDR3 DNA sequence: TGTGCCAGCAGCCTAGGCGCCACCGGGGAGCTGTTTTTT.

The chain is built from TRBV5-4 and TRBJ1-2; D gene uncertain. From germline, CDR1 is SGHNT and CDR2 YYREEE (reference sequence). This CDR3 spans 15 amino acids. The V end lost 0 bases, the J end lost 8 bases, and 17 bases lay between the germline ends. The CDR3, as DNA: TGTGCCAGCAGCTTGGAACTAGCTTCAATAAACGGCTACACCTTC. This sequence encodes CASSLELASINGYTF. The full variable domain, completed using reference TRBV5-4 and TRBJ1-2, is ETGVTQSPTHLIKTRGQQVTLRCSSQSGHNTVSWYQQALGQGPQFIFQYYREEENGRGNFPPRFSGLQFPNYSSELNVNALELDDSALYLCASSLELASINGYTFGSGTRLTVV.

The V call is TRBV28, the J call TRBJ2-7, with TRBD1 identical over 12 bases. The V and J ends lost 5 bases and 5 bases, in that order; junction bases with no gene match: 4. The CDR3 consists of 14 residues. The germline V gene has CDR1 MDHEN and CDR2 SYDVKM. CDR3 amino acids: CASSGDRGRNEQYF. For the CDR3, the DNA is TGTGCCAGCAGTGGGGACAGGGGGCGCAACGAGCAGTACTTC. The variable domain in full, completed from reference TRBV28 and TRBJ2-7, reads DVKVTQSSRYLVKRTGEKVFLECVQDMDHENMFWYRQDPGLGLRLIYFSYDVKMKEKGDIPEGYSVSREKKERFSLILESASTNQTSMYLCASSGDRGRNEQYFGPGTRLTVT.

The rearrangement links TRBV13 to TRBJ2-1, with TRBD1 as a possible D gene (5 bases). CDR3 size: 15 residues. Trimming cost V 2 bases and J 3 bases, with 11 bases left between them. CDR1 PRHDT and CDR2 FYEKMQ come from the germline V gene (reference sequence). The CDR3 coding sequence is TGTGCCAGCAGCTTATTGGTGGGGCACTACAATGAGCAGTTCTTC. Amino acid sequence: CASSLLVGHYNEQFF.

V usage is TRBV6-5 and J usage is TRBJ2-2; D perhaps matches TRBD1 (6 bases). The V gene lost 0 bases and the J gene lost 7 bases, with 12 bases spanning the gap. The germline gives CDR1 MNHEY, CDR2 SVGAGI. This CDR3 region has 15 residues. Here the CDR3 reads CASSYSNRAGGELFF. As DNA, the CDR3 is TGTGCCAGCAGTTACTCCAACAGGGCGGGCGGGGAGCTGTTTTTT.

In this sample, this clone turned up once. V usage is TRBV19 and J usage is TRBJ2-7; D remains unclear. Germline assignment: CDR1 LNHDA and CDR2 SQIVND (reference sequence). V was pared by 1 base and J by 0 bases, with 7 bases between. The CDR3 length is 14 residues. The CDR3 here is CASSIGSDSYEQYF. CDR3 sequence (DNA): TGTGCCAGTAGTATAGGGAGTGACTCCTACGAGCAGTACTTC.

This CDR3 is CAFPGRSGNTIYF. Here the CDR3 DNA reads TGTGCCTTCCCAGGGCGGTCTGGAAACACCATATATTTT. The chain has TRBV30 and TRBJ1-3, with D tentatively TRBD1 (5 bases). The V end was cut by 7 bases, the J end by 1 base, with 11 bases between. Germline CDR1 is GTSNPN and CDR2 is SVGIG (reference sequence). This CDR3 spans 13 amino acids.

This sequence joins TRBV9 and TRBJ1-1; D unresolved. Germline loops: CDR1 SGDLS, CDR2 YYNGEE. This CDR3 has 15 amino acids. Trimming removed 0 bases at V and 1 base at J, with 10 bases between. The CDR3 reads CASSVDRVGNTEAFF. In DNA form, the CDR3 reads TGTGCCAGCAGCGTAGATCGGGTAGGGAACACTGAAGCTTTCTTT. The variable domain in full, with the rest retrieved from reference TRBV9 and TRBJ1-1, is DSGVTQTPKHLITATGQRVTLRCSPRSGDLSVYWYQQSLDQGLQFLIQYYNGEERAKGNILERFSAQQFPDLHSELNLSSLELGDSALYFCASSVDRVGNTEAFFGQGTRLTVV.

J is TRBJ1-5 and V is TRBV19; 12 bases fit TRBD1. The CDR3 is 15 residues long. Germline V gene sequence: CDR1 LNHDA, CDR2 SQIVND (reference sequence). V was clipped by 11 bases and J by 7 bases; unmatched bases: 12. The chain's CDR3 is CAARGTGGSWQPQHF. The CDR3 bases are TGTGCCGCTAGGGGGACAGGGGGCAGTTGGCAGCCCCAGCATTTT.

The chain recombines TRBV5-1 with TRBJ1-2; a weak D match, TRBD1 (5 bases). CDR1 and CDR2 from the germline V gene are SGHRS and YFSETQ. V lost 1 base and J 8 bases, leaving 9 bases between the germline ends. The CDR3 has 12 residues. The CDR3 nucleotides are TGCGCCAGCAGCTTGCTTCAGGGAGGCTACACCTTC. Its translation: CASSLLQGGYTF.

This clone was detected only once. The chain recombines TRBV27 with TRBJ1-2, with D possibly being TRBD1 (5 bases). This CDR3 is built from 16 residues. Germline V CDR1 and CDR2: MNHEY, SMNVEV (reference sequence). Between the trimmed V and J ends, which lost 5 bases and 0 bases, there was a span of 16 bases. The CDR3 bases are TGTGCCAGCAGTCACCACAGGCAGTCCTCTAACTATGGCTACACCTTC. As protein: CASSHHRQSSNYGYTF.